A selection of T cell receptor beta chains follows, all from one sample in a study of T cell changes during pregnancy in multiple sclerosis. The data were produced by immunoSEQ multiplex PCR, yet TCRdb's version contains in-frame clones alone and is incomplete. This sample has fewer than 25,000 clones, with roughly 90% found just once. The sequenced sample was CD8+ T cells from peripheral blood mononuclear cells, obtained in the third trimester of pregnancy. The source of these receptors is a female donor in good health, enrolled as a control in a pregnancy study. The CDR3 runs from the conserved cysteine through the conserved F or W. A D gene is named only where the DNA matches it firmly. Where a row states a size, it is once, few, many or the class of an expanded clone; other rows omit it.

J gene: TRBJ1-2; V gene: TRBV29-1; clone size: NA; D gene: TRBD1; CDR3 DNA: TGCAGCGTTGACCCAGGACAGGGACTTGGCTATGGCTACACCTTC; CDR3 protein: CSVDPGQGLGYGYTF
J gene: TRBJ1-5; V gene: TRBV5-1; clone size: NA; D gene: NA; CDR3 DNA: TGCGCCAGCAGCTTGGAGGGGGACAAGCCCCAGCATTTT; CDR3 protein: CASSLEGDKPQHF
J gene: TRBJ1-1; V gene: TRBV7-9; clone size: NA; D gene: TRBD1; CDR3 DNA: TGTGCCAGCAGCTCGGGACAGGGCGAGACTGAAGCTTTCTTT; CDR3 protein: CASSSGQGETEAFF
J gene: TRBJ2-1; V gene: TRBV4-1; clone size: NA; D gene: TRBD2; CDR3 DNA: TGCGCCAGCAGCCCACTGCTTTTGGCGGGGGGCCTCAATGAGCAGTTCTTC; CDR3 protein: CASSPLLLAGGLNEQFF
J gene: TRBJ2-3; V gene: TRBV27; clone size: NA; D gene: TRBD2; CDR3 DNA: TGTGCCAGCAGTTTATCAGCGGGGATAATGTCTAGCACAGATACGCAGTATTTT; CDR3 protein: CASSLSAGIMSSTDTQYF
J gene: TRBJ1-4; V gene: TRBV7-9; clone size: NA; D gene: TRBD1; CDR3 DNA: TGTGCCAGCAGCTTAGGGCGGGACAGCCCCGCAACTAATGAAAAACTGTTTTTT; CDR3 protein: CASSLGRDSPATNEKLFF
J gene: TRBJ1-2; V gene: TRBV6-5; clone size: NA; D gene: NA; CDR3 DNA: TGTGCCAGCAGTTTCTGGGGGGGAAACTCTAACTATGGCTACACCTTC; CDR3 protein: CASSFWGGNSNYGYTF
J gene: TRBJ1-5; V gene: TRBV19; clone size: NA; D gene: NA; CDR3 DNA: TGTGCCAGTAGTGTAATATATAGCAATCAGCCCCAGCATTTT; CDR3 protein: CASSVIYSNQPQHF
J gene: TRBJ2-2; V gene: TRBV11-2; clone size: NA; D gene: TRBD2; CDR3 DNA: TGTGCCAGCAGCTTAGCGGGGGGGGACACCGGGGAGCTGTTTTTT; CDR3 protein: CASSLAGGDTGELFF
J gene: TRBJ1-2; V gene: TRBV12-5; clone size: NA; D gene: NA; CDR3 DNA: TGTGCTAGTGGTTCTCAGACAGCTGGGGGCTACACCTTC; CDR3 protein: CASGSQTAGGYTF
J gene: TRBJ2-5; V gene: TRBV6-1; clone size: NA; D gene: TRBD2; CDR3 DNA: TGTGCCAGCACCCCACTAGCGGGGGGGCAAGAGACCCAGTACTTC; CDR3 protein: CASTPLAGGQETQYF
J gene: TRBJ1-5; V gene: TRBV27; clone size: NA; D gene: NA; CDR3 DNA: TGTGCCTGCAAAGCTAAAGGACAGAATCAGCCCCAGCATTTT; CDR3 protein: CACKAKGQNQPQHF
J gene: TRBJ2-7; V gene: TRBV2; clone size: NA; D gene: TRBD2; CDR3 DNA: TGTGCCAGCACCCGGGGGGTAGCGGGAGGGCCGGAAAACGAGCAGTACTTC; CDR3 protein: CASTRGVAGGPENEQYF
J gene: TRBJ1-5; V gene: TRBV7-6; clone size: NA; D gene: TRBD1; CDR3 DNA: TGTGCCAGCAGCTTAACCCCCCGGGACAGGGGCCCGCATCAGCCCCAGCATTTT; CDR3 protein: CASSLTPRDRGPHQPQHF
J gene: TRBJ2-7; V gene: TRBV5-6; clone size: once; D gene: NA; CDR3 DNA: TGTGCCAGCAGCTTGGATCGCTGGAGGGCAGCGTGGGAGCAGTACTTC; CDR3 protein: CASSLDRWRAAWEQYF
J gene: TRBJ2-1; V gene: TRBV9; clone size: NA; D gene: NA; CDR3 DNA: TGTGCCAGCGGGCTTCCGAGATACAATGAGCAGTTCTTC; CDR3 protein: CASGLPRYNEQFF
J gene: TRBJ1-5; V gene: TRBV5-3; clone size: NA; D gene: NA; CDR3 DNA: TGTGCCAGAAGCGGGGATGCGGGAGACCAGCCCCAGCATTTT; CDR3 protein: CARSGDAGDQPQHF
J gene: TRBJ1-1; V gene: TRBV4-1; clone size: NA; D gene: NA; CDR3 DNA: TGCGCCAGCAGCACGGGACTTCAGGCTTTCTTT; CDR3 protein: CASSTGLQAFF
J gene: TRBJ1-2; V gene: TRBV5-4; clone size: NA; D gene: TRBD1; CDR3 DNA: TGTGCCAGCAGCTTGGGGGACAGGATACCCTATGGCTACACCTTC; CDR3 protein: CASSLGDRIPYGYTF
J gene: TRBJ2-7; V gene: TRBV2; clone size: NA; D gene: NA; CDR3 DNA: TGTGCCAGCAGCCCCTCCGGGGGTGAGCAGTACTTC; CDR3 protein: CASSPSGGEQYF
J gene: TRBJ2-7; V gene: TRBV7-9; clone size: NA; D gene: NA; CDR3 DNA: TGTGCCAGCAACAGGGACGGCGGGGAGCAGTACTTC; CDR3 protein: CASNRDGGEQYF
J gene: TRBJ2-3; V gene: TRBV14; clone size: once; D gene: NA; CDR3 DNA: TGTGCCAGCAGCGAGCGTTCAGGGCACGGGCCCCGACAAGATACGCAGTATTTT; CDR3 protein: CASSERSGHGPRQDTQYF
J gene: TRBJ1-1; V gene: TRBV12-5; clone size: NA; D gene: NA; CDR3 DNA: TGTGCTAGTGGTTTGATGGCCGCTGAAGCTTTCTTT; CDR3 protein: CASGLMAAEAFF
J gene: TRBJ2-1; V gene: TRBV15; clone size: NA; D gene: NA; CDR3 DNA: TGTGCCACCAGCTTCATTACTAGCTCCGGTGAGCAGTTCTTC; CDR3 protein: CATSFITSSGEQFF
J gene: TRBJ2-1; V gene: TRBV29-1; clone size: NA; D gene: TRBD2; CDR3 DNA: TGCAGCGTTGGTAGCGGGGGTCGAATGAATGGTGAGCAGTTCTTC; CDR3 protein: CSVGSGGRMNGEQFF
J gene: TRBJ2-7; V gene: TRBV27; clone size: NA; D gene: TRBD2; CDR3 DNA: TGTGCCAGCGGTATAACTATAGCGGGAGCCTACGAGCAGTACTTC; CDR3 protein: CASGITIAGAYEQYF
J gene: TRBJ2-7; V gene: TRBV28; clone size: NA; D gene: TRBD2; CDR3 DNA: TGTGCCAGCAGTTTAAGCGGACTAGCGGGATTTTACGAGCAGTACTTC; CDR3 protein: CASSLSGLAGFYEQYF
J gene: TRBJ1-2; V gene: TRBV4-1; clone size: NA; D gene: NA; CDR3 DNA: TGCGCCAGCAGCCAAGTTGGGACACCCTATGGCTACACCTTC; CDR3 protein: CASSQVGTPYGYTF
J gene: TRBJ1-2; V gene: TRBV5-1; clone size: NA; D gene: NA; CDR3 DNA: TGCGCCAGCAGCTTGGCAAGGCAGGTGGGCTACACCTTC; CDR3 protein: CASSLARQVGYTF
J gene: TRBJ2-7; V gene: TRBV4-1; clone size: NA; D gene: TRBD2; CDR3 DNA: TGCGCCAGCAGCCAAGCGGGAGGATACTCCTACGAGCAGTACTTC; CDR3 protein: CASSQAGGYSYEQYF
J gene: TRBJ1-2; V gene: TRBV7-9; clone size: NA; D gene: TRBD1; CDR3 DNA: TGTGCCAGCAGCACGCGGGACAGGGGATTGGGAGACTATGGCTACACCTTC; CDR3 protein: CASSTRDRGLGDYGYTF
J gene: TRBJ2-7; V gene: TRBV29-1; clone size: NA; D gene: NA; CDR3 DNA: TGCAGCGTACAGGGTCCGACCTACGAGCAGTACTTC; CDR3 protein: CSVQGPTYEQYF
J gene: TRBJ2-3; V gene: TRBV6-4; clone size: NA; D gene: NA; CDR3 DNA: TGTGCCAGCAGTACAACAGGATTCACAGATACGCAGTATTTT; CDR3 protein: CASSTTGFTDTQYF
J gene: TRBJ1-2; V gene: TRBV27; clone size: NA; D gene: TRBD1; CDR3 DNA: TGTGCCAGCAGTAAGGACAGGGGAGGAGACTATGGCTACACCTTC; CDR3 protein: CASSKDRGGDYGYTF
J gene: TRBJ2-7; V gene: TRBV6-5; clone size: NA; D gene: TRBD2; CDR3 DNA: TGTGCCAGCAGTTACAAACTAGCGTTGGGTACCTACGAGCAGTACTTC; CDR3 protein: CASSYKLALGTYEQYF
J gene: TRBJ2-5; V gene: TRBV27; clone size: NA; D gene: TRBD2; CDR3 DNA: TGTGCCAGCAGCAGTAGCGGGGGGCAGGGAGAGACCCAGTACTTC; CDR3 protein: CASSSSGGQGETQYF
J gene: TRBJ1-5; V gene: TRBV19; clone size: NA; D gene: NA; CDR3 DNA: TGTGCCAGTGCTACCCTGGACTTCAATCAGCCCCAGCATTTT; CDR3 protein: CASATLDFNQPQHF
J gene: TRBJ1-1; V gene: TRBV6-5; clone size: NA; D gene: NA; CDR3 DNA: TGTGCCAGCAGTTACGGCGCTAGGACTGAAGCTTTCTTT; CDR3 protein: CASSYGARTEAFF
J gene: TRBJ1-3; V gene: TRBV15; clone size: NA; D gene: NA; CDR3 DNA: TGTGCCACCAGCAATGGCCGCACCATATATTTT; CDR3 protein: CATSNGRTIYF
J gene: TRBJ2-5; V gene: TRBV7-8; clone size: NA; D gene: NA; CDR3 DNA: TGTGCCAGCAGGGGACAACAAGAGACCCAGTACTTC; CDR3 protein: CASRGQQETQYF
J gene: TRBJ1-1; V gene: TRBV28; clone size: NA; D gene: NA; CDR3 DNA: TGTGCCAGCAGTTTATATTCAACGGTCACTGAAGCTTTCTTT; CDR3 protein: CASSLYSTVTEAFF
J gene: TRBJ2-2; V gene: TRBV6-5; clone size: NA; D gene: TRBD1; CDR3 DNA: TGTGCCAGCACCGACAGGGGGGCCACCGGGGAGCTGTTTTTT; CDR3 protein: CASTDRGATGELFF
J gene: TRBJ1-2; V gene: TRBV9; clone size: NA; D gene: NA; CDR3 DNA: TGTGCCAGCAGCGGCACAGGGATTCTTTGGGATGGCTACACCTTC; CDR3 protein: CASSGTGILWDGYTF
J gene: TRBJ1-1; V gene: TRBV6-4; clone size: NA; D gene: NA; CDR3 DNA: TGTGCCAGCAGTACGGGACAAGAGAACACTGAAGCTTTCTTT; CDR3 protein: CASSTGQENTEAFF
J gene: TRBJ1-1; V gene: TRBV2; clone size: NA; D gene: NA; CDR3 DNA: TGTGCCAGGCGGTTTCGGGACACTGAAGCTTTCTTT; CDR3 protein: CARRFRDTEAFF
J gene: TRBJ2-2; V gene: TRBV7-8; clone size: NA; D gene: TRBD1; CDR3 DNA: TGTGCCAGCAGCGATTACCGGGACAGGGGGCTGGACACCGGGGAGCTGTTTTTT; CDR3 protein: CASSDYRDRGLDTGELFF
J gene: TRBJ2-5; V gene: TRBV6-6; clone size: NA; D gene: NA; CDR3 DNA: TGTGCCAGCAGTTATGAGCTAGCTTGGGAGACCCAGTACTTC; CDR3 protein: CASSYELAWETQYF
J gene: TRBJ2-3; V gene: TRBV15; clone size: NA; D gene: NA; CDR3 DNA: TGTGCCACCAGCAAAAGCGGAGGGGGCACAGATACGCAGTATTTT; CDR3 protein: CATSKSGGGTDTQYF
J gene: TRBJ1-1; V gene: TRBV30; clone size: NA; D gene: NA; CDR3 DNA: TGTGCCTGGGCAGGGTCGCCTGAAGCTTTCTTT; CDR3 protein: CAWAGSPEAFF
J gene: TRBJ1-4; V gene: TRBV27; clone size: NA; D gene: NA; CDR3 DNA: TGTGCCAGCCGTCCGGGGGTAAGGCAGAATGAAAAACTGTTTTTT; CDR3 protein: CASRPGVRQNEKLFF
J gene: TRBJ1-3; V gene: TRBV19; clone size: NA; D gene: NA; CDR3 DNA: TGTGCCAGTAGATCGGTAGAACGAAACACCATATATTTT; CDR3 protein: CASRSVERNTIYF
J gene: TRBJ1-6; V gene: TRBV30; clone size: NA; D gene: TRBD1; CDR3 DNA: TGTGCCTGGAGTGTACTTGAGACAGGGAATTCACCCCTCCACTTT; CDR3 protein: CAWSVLETGNSPLHF